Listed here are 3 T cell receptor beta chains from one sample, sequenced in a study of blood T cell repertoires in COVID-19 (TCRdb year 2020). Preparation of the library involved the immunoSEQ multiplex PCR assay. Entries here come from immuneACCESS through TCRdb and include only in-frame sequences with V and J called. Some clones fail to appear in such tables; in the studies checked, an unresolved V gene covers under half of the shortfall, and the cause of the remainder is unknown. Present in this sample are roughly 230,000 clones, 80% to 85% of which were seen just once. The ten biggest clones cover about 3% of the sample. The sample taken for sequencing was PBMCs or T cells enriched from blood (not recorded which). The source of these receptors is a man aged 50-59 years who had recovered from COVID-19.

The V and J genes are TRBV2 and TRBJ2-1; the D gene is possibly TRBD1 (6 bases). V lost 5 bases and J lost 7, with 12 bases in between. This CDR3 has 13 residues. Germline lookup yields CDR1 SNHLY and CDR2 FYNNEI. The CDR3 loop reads CASSKRQANEQFF. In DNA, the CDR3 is TGTGCCAGCAGTAAGAGACAGGCGAATGAGCAGTTCTTC.

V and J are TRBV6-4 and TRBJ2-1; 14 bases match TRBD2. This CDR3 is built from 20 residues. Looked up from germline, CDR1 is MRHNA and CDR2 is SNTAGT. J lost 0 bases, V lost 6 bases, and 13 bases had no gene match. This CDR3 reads CASSRVPGTSGSPSYNEQFF. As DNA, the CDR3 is TGTGCCAGCAGCCGAGTTCCCGGGACTAGCGGGAGTCCCTCCTACAATGAGCAGTTCTTC.

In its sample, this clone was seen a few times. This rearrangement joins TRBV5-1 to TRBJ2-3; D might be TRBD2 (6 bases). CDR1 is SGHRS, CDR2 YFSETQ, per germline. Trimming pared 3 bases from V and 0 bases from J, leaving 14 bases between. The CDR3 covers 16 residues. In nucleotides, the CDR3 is TGCGCCAGCAGCTCCGCGCGGGGTCCAAGCACAGATACGCAGTATTTT. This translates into CASSSARGPSTDTQYF.